The present entry profiles one T cell receptor (beta chain) with its context. Measured with immunoSEQ multiplex PCR; TCRdb has only the in-frame clones, and not every one. Its table lists some 180,000 clones. With 6 bases removed from V and 0 bases from J, the gap between germline ends came to 12 bases. The CDR3 spans 15 residues. Germline V CDR1 and CDR2: MNHEY, SVGAGI. This sample was taken from a study of control samples from healthy donors and cancer patients. This chain connects TRBV6-5 to TRBJ1-3; the D is unclear. Material: blood. This clonotype was obtained from a young woman in good health. The CDR3 nucleotides are TGTGCCAGCAGCTCTCTTAGGGTCTCTGGAAACACCATATATTTT. Its translation: CASSSLRVSGNTIYF.